This T cell receptor (beta chain) was identified during a study of blood T cell repertoires in COVID-19. Looking at the study overall: The study drew acute and convalescent COVID-19 samples from the United States, Italy and Spain.

Participant-reported clinical history was the basis for cohort assignment. Germline V gene data show CDR1 as WNHNN and CDR2 as SYGVQD (reference sequence). The CDR3 has 14 residues. Trimming cost V 6 bases and J 5 bases; bases outside gene matches: 5. Per the study methods: It was from reference gene primer amplification that nucleated cell counts were estimated. Measured with immunoSEQ multiplex PCR; TCRdb has only the in-frame clones, and not every one. The DNA was the basis for D and trimming; V, J and clone size are from that table. The table shows 490,000 or so clones, with around 89% occurring only once.

The material sequenced was PBMCs or T cells enriched from blood (not recorded which). The rearrangement uses TRBV10-1 and TRBJ2-1; 9 bases map to TRBD1. The origin of this receptor is a woman aged 40 to 50 who had recovered from COVID-19. The CDR3 nucleotides read TGCGCCAGCAGAAAGGGACAGGGAAACAATGAGCAGTTCTTC. Amino acids: CASRKGQGNNEQFF.